This TCR beta chain was identified in a study of cytomegalovirus exposure and HLA in healthy donors. The V gene lost 7 bases and the J gene lost 1 base, with 8 bases spanning the gap. This CDR3 is 13 amino acids long. Germline V CDR1 and CDR2: MNHNS, SASEGT. PCR amplification relied on 60 Vbeta primers (plus 13 Jbeta primers). TCRdb keeps only in-frame clones here, not all; method: immunoSEQ multiplex PCR. This sample has roughly 180,000 clones, with around four fifths found just once. This clone has a handful of counts. The sample consisted of PBMCs. V usage is TRBV6-1 and J usage is TRBJ1-5; D is ambiguous. This sequence originates from a woman aged 50 to 60 in good health and CMV-seropositive. CDR3 protein: CASIRESNQPQHF. CDR3 coding DNA: TGTGCCAGCATTCGGGAGAGCAATCAGCCCCAGCATTTT.